The source of this T cell receptor (beta chain) is a study of blood T cell repertoires in COVID-19. The method was immunoSEQ multiplex PCR; TCRdb's version includes in-frame clones alone and lacks a portion of them. The sample carries a few hundred thousand clones, about 87% recorded once. This CDR3 is built from 16 residues. CDR1 is SQVTM, CDR2 ANQGSEA, per germline. V lost 4 bases, J lost 0 bases, and 17 bases lay in between. Self-reported history from a screening survey and questionnaire set each donor's cohort. Two consecutive negative NP/OP PCR tests, clearance, or resolved symptoms defined Cohort 3 recovery.

The source material was PBMCs or T cells enriched from blood (not recorded which). This chain links TRBV29-1 with TRBJ2-3; D is possibly TRBD1 (5 bases). The TCR was taken from a man younger than 40 who had recovered from COVID-19. CDR3: CSVAAGMVTSTDTQYF. The CDR3 coding sequence is TGCAGCGTTGCAGCAGGGATGGTCACTAGCACAGATACGCAGTATTTT.